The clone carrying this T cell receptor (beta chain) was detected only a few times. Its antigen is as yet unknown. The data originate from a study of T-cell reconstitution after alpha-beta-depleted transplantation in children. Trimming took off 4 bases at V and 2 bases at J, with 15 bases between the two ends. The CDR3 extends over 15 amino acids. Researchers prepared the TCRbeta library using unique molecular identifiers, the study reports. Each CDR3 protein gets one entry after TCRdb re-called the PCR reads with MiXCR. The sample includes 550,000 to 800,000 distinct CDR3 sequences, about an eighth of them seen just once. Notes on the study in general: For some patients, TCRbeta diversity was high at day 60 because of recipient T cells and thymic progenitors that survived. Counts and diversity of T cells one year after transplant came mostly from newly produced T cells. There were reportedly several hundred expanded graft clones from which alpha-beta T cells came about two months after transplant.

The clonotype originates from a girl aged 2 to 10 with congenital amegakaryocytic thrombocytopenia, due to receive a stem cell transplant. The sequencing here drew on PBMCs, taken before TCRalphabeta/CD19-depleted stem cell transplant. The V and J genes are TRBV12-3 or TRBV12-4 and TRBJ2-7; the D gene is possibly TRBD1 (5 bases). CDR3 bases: TGTGCCAGCAGTTCGCCAGACAGAAATACCTACGAGCAGTACTTC. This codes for CASSSPDRNTYEQYF.